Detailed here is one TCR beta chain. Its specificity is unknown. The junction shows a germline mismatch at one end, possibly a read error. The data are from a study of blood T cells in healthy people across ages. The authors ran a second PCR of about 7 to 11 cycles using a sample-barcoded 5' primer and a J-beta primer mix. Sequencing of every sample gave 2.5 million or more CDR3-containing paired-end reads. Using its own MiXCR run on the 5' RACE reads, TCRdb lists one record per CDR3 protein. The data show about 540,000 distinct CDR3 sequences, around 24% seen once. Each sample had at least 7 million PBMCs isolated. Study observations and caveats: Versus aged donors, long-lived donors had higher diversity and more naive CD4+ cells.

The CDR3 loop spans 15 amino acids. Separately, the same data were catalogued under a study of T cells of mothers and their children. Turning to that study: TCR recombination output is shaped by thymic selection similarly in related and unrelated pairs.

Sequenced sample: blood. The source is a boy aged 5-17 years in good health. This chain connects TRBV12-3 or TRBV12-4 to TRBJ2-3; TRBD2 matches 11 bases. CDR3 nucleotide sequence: TGTGCCAGCAGTATGGGGCTAGCGGGAGGAGGGACGCGGTATTTT. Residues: CASSMGLAGGGTRYF.